The rows below give T cell receptor beta chains drawn from one sample of a study of Ad26.COV2.S vaccination and SARS-CoV-2 variants. The assay was immunoSEQ multiplex PCR, and TCRdb's table has in-frame clones only and misses some. The top ten clones hold about 3.6% of a sample with hundreds of thousands of clones, around 87% of them seen once. Sequencing used peripheral blood, obtained in a trial of Ad26.COV2.S vaccine versus placebo. These receptors originate from a person aged 18-60 years who received the Ad26.COV2.S COVID-19 vaccine or a placebo. CDR3s leave out the opening cysteine and the closing phenylalanine or tryptophan.

v_gene	CDR3aa
TRBV6-2/TRBV6-3	ASSWTSGGESSYNEQF
TRBV3-1/TRBV3-2	ASSQGQGRLGEQF
TRBV4-1	ASRSAGGSPYEQY
TRBV16	ASSPERTRSYEQY
TRBV5-1	ASSLVPEEKLF
TRBV6-2/TRBV6-3	ASSYGEGETQY
TRBV7-9	ASSSTWGENTEAF
TRBV28	ASIAAGQGNTEAF
TRBV19	ASSIGQIPTYEQY
TRBV7-6	ASSPGGGASENEQF
TRBV7-2	ASSLAGQPQH
TRBV11-2	ASSPQGYGYT
TRBV30	ACLTPSEQY
TRBV13	ASRMGSYNEQF
TRBV27	ASSSRDRGHRTYEQY
TRBV7-8	ASSLQPRGSGNTIY
TRBV9	ASRPGQVANNEQF
TRBV4-1	ASSQQLGQVEAF
TRBV7-9	ASSLSLWGNEKLF
TRBV13	ASSLAGGLSYEQY
TRBV2	ASSAWGQSTDTQY
TRBV18	ASSPKGLAGETQY
TRBV14	ASSQLFGTEAF
TRBV6-2/TRBV6-3	ASSLYKGSNQPQH
TRBV7-8	ASSLGPDRGLGGYT
TRBV9	ASSLSGTGLGEQF
TRBV3-1/TRBV3-2	ASSRETGSPYEQY
TRBV7-8	ASSFGGTLTEAF
TRBV7-9	ASSPLDRENDYEQY
TRBV5-1	ASSLRGQNEKLF
TRBV5-5	ASSLGSWSLYEQY
TRBV4-2	ASSRGLASLDEQF
TRBV6-5	ASSTRSGGAYEQY
TRBV11-2	ASSLEAYEQY
TRBV12-3/TRBV12-4	ASHTLNTGELF
TRBV29-1	SVVWSVAPDTQY